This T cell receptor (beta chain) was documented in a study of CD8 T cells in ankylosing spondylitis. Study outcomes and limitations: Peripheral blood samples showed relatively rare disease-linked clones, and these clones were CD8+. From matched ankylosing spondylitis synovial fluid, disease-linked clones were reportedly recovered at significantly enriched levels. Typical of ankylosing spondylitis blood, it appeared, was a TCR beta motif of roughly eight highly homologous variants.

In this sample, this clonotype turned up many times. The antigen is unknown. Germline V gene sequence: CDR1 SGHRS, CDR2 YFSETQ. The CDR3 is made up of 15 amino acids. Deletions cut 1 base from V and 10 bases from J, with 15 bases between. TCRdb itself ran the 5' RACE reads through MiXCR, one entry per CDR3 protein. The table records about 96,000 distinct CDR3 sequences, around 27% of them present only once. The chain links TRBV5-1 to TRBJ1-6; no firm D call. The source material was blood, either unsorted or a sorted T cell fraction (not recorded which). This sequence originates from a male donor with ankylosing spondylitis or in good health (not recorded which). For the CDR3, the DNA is TGCGCCAGCAGCTTGTTTTTGGCCTCCTCGTCACCCCTCCACTTT. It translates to CASSLFLASSSPLHF.